This T cell receptor beta chain is drawn from a study of glioma-infiltrating T cells. V trimming: 8 bases; J trimming: 4 bases; junction bases outside the gene matches: 14. The CDR3 covers 16 residues. Amplification of TCR alpha and beta CDR3 regions from RNA used iRepertoire nested multiplex PCR. Using its own MiXCR run on the multiplex PCR reads, TCRdb lists one record per CDR3 protein. This sample has approximately 1,900 distinct CDR3 sequences, with 25% to 35% found just once. The clonotype comes from a human donor with low-grade glioma or glioblastoma, undergoing nonglioma brain surgery, or in good health (not recorded which). Sequencing was carried out using glioma tissue, nonneoplastic brain tissue, or PBMCs (not recorded which). This rearrangement joins TRBV12-3 or TRBV12-4 to TRBJ1-5; 7 nucleotides match TRBD1. The CDR3 protein is CASGAFGQATNQPQHF. CDR3 sequence (DNA): TGTGCCAGCGGTGCATTCGGACAGGCAACAAATCAGCCCCAGCATTTT.